The 2 T cell receptor beta chains presented below share a single source sample, sequenced in a study of blood T cells in healthy people across ages. Together with a sample-barcoded 5' primer, a J-beta primer mix was included in a second PCR lasting about 6 to 11 cycles. One entry per CDR3 protein results from TCRdb running MiXCR on the 5' RACE reads. The sample consists of some 1.8 million distinct CDR3 sequences, 35% to 50% of them appearing once. Sequences were obtained from blood. The receptors shown here come from a human donor in good health.

The chain combines TRBV7-9 with TRBJ2-2, with TRBD2 matching over 7 bases. With 8 bases clipped from V and 3 bases from J, the junction kept 6 bases outside the gene matches. Germline-derived CDR1 and CDR2 are SEHNR and FQNEAQ (reference sequence). This CDR3 region has 14 residues. CDR3 nucleotides: TGTGCCAGCCCGGGTCGGGGGGACACCGGGGAGCTGTTTTTT. Protein product: CASPGRGDTGELFF.

The sample holds a few counts of this clonotype. V usage is TRBV6-2 or TRBV6-3 and J usage is TRBJ1-5; 7 positions match TRBD1. The CDR3 is made up of 15 amino acids. With 6 bases clipped from V and 0 bases from J, the junction kept 5 bases outside the gene matches. Germline V lookup: CDR1 MNHEY, CDR2 SVGEGT. The CDR3 protein is CASSYDRDSNQPQHF. For the CDR3, the DNA is TGTGCCAGCAGCTACGACAGGGATAGCAATCAGCCCCAGCATTTT.